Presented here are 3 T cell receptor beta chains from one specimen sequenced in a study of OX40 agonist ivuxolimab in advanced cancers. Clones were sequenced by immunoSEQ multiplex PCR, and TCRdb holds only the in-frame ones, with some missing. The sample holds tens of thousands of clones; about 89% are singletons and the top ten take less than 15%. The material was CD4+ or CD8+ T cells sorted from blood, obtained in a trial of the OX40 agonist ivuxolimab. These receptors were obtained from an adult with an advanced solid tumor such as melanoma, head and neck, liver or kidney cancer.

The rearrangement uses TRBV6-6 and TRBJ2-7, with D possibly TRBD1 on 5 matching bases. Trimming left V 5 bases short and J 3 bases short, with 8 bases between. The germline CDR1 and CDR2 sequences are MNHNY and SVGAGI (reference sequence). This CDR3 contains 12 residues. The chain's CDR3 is CASSPQGYEQYF. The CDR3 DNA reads TGTGCCAGCAGTCCTCAGGGCTACGAGCAGTACTTC.

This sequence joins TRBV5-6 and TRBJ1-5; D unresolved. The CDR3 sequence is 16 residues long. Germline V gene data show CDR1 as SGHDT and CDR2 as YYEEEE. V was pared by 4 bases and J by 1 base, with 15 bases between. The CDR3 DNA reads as TGTGCCAGCAGCCTCTGGACGGGTAAAAGCAATCAGCCCCAGCATTTT. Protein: CASSLWTGKSNQPQHF. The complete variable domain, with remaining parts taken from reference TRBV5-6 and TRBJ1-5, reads DAGVTQSPTHLIKTRGQQVTLRCSPKSGHDTVSWYQQALGQGPQFIFQYYEEEERQRGNFPDRFSGHQFPNYSSELNVNALLLGDSALYLCASSLWTGKSNQPQHFGDGTRLSIL.

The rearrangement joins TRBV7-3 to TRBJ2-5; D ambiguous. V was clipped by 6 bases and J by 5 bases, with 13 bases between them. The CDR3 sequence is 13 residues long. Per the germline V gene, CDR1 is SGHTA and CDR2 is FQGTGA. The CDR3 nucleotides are TGTGCCAGCAGTCTTGCAAGTGAGGAGACCCAGTACTTC. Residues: CASSLASEETQYF.